This T cell receptor beta chain originates from a study of T cell responses to AZD1222 COVID-19 vaccine (dated by TCRdb to the early 2020s). Notes on the research overall: AZD1222 recipients given second doses at about 4 weeks or at about 12 weeks were pooled, since spike-specific TCR depth and breadth were not found to differ between the two schedules. A total of over 230 trial participants underwent TCR sequencing, of whom about 210 received two doses of AZD1222 and around 26 received two doses of the MenACWY control vaccine. Trial participants were enrolled into age subgroups of 18-55, 56-69 and 70-plus years, which contained around 150, 28 and 57 TCR-sequenced participants, respectively. What the research found in general, with its limitations: In the small 56-69-year group, the increase in depth fell short of significance, most likely because of low power. Because no samples from the day 14 peak response were available, repertoires could be characterized only after the peak T cell response. The vaccine-associated CD4 TCRs covered the entire spike protein, and the dominant responses fell in regions 160-218 and 743-854. After two AZD1222 doses, both the breadth and the depth of spike-specific TCRs were significantly higher than at day 0 and than in MenACWY recipients. Only six or seven AZD1222 recipients were SARS-CoV-2 seropositive at baseline, limiting conclusions about previously exposed vaccinees. Reportedly, almost half of the unique spike-specific TCRs recognized epitopes lying outside the regions that are mutated in the B.1.351 and B.1.1.7 variants. Participants were mostly white British and included more females than males, and it was suggested by the authors that clonal diversity may have been underestimated.

This specimen's time point label, per the study, means: baseline before first vaccination. Vaccinee samples came from UK trials COV001 and COV002, including a single-blind randomized controlled phase 2/3 trial of AZD1222 (ChAdOx1 nCoV-19) in healthy adults. For TCRbeta chain sequencing, PBMC samples from trial participants were taken at day 0 and at day 28 after the second dose. The CDR3 regions of human TCRbeta chains were analyzed by immunosequencing. As for how the authors treated the data: Repertoire TCRs were matched against a reference library of SARS-CoV-2-specific TCRs generated with the MIRA antigen-specificity platform. Breadth meant the fraction of unique TCRs that were SARS-CoV-2-associated, whereas depth meant the fraction of total T cells that were SARS-CoV-2-associated. Using the MIRA data, each spike-specific TCR was assigned both to the spike region to which the TCR was reactive and to a CD4 or CD8 class. Log10-transformed breadth and depth values were compared by one-way ANOVA with Sidak's multiple comparisons tests. TCRdb retrieved this table from immuneACCESS and kept in-frame rearrangements only. Not all clones are present; in checked studies, unresolved V genes account for under half, and no reason is known for the remainder. V, J and clone size are those of that table, while D and trimming were read from the DNA. Across this sample there are approximately 120,000 clones, with about nine tenths seen only once. The ten largest clonotypes hold under 4.5% of the sample.

A note on this clone: Its cognate antigen has yet to be identified. Within one base of it there is no much larger clone, and no base qualities were kept.

From its cysteine to its phenylalanine, the CDR3 spans 16 amino acids. Of all the DNA, just the CDR3 is kept, 48 bases in frame from base 1. Per the germline V gene, SGHTS is the CDR1 and YDEGEE is the CDR2. V lost 9 bases and J lost 3 bases; the stretch between them is 25 bases long. The sequencing here drew on peripheral blood, taken on day 0 of AZD1222 vaccination. The chain employs TRBV5-8 and TRBJ2-7; TRBD1 is perhaps the D gene, given 7 matching bases. This sequence was found in an adult in good health. The CDR3 reads as follows: CATPTEATGTYYEQYF. The bases are TGTGCCACCCCTACAGAAGCGACAGGGACTTACTACGAGCAGTACTTC.